A single sample gave rise to the 30 T cell receptor beta chains below, sequenced in a study of vaccination and CD4 T cells after COVID-19. Researchers used the Oncomine TCR Beta short-read assay to sequence DNA from cultured CD4+ T cells. TCRdb passed the PCR reads through MiXCR, listing each CDR3 protein once. The sample includes over 15,000 distinct CDR3 sequences, around 40% seen only once; the top ten take 15% to 20%. No cognate antigen is known for these TCRs. Time point reported: late sampling 161 to 241 days after vaccination in three convalescent patients. Specified treatment: approximately 10-day PBMC culture with coronavirus spike peptide pools or control peptides (ViraFEST assay). The sequences come from CD4+ T cells from blood, cultured in vitro, collected about 7 months after SARS-CoV-2 vaccination. Every receptor here comes from a human donor who had recovered from COVID-19.

Sample share makes this clonotype medium-sized. This rearrangement joins TRBV28 to TRBJ2-5; TRBD1 aligns across 7 bases. V shed 5 bases, J shed 5 bases, and the junction held 8 bases outside the gene matches. The germline gives CDR1 MDHEN, CDR2 SYDVKM. This CDR3 has 14 amino acids. CDR3 sequence: CASSPRTGSETQYF. The CDR3, as DNA: TGTGCCAGCAGTCCCCGGACAGGTTCGGAGACCCAGTACTTC.

This clonotype was seen more than once but under ten times. The chain joins TRBV6-5 to TRBJ2-7; the D gene is possibly TRBD2 (5 bases). The V and J ends lost 4 bases and 6 bases respectively, with 13 bases between them. The germline gives CDR1 MNHEY, CDR2 SVGAGI. The CDR3 consists of 13 residues. CDR3 nucleotide sequence: TGTGCCAGCAGTTCGCCCGCGGCGGGCGAGCAGTACTTC. This encodes CASSSPAAGEQYF.

The table lists this clonotype with a few counts. The gene calls are TRBV6-2 or TRBV6-3 and TRBJ1-2; D ambiguous. Trimming stripped 4 bases from V and 8 bases from J, with 11 bases between. The CDR3 length is 12 residues. Germline assignment: CDR1 MNHEY and CDR2 SVGEGT. The CDR3 spells CASSWPEGGYTF. CDR3 nucleotides: TGTGCCAGCAGTTGGCCGGAGGGCGGCTACACCTTC.

For the CDR3, the DNA is TGTGCCAGCAGCCAACGTAGCGGGAGCACAGATACGCAGTATTTT. Its translation is CASSQRSGSTDTQYF. V gene TRBV7-3 combines with J gene TRBJ2-3; the match to TRBD2 covers 7 bases. CDR1 is SGHTA and CDR2 is FQGTGA in the germline V gene. With 5 bases clipped from V and 0 bases from J, the junction kept 5 bases outside the gene matches. The CDR3 length is 15 residues.

By share, this clonotype counts as medium-sized. J is TRBJ2-3 and V is TRBV19, with 10 nucleotides matching TRBD2. Germline assignment: CDR1 LNHDA and CDR2 SQIVND (reference sequence). The CDR3 covers 15 residues. V lost 5 bases, J lost 4 bases, and 6 bases stayed unmatched. CDR3 in amino acids: CASSYPSGSSDTQYF. CDR3 nucleotides: TGTGCCAGTAGTTACCCTAGCGGGAGCTCAGATACGCAGTATTTT. The entire variable domain, with the rest obtained from reference TRBV19 and TRBJ2-3, is as follows: DGGITQSPKYLFRKEGQNVTLSCEQNLNHDAMYWYRQDPGQGLRLIYYSQIVNDFQKGDIAEGYSVSREKKESFPLTVTSAQKNPTAFYLCASSYPSGSSDTQYFGPGTRLTVL.

This clonotype was picked up one time. The CDR3 DNA reads TGTGCCAGCTCACCACCCAGTCAGGGGGACACTGAAGCTTTCTTT. It codes for CASSPPSQGDTEAFF. The chain recombines TRBV18 with TRBJ1-1; 7 nucleotides match TRBD1. The CDR3 runs to 15 residues. V gave up 0 bases and J gave up 3 bases; unmatched junction bases: 4. CDR1 is KGHSH, CDR2 LQKENI, per germline.

This clonotype was counted a few times. This chain connects TRBV19 to TRBJ1-6; possibly TRBD1 for D (6 bases). The V and J ends lost 7 bases and 7 bases respectively, with 11 bases between them. Germline V lookup: CDR1 LNHDA, CDR2 SQIVND (reference sequence). This CDR3 is built from 13 residues. As DNA, the CDR3 is TGTGCCAGTACCCACGACAGGAATTCACCCCTCCACTTT. Encoded protein: CASTHDRNSPLHF.

As DNA, the CDR3 is TGCAGTGGGTCGGACAGGGAGGAGACCCAGTACTTC. Amino acids: CSGSDREETQYF. The chain employs TRBV20-1 and TRBJ2-5; TRBD1 matches 8 bases. V trimming: 7 bases; J trimming: 5 bases; junction bases outside the gene matches: 6. Germline V gene data show CDR1 as DFQATT and CDR2 as SNEGSKA (reference sequence). This CDR3 is 12 amino acids long.

This clonotype was seen a handful of times. CDR3 sequence: CAISELLGSDQPQHF. The DNA of the CDR3 is TGTGCCATCAGTGAGTTGCTGGGGTCGGATCAGCCCCAGCATTTT. J is TRBJ1-5 and V is TRBV10-3; D is undetermined. This CDR3 is 15 amino acids long. Germline lookup yields CDR1 ENHRY and CDR2 SYGVKD. The V end was cut by 1 base, the J end by 5 bases, with 12 bases between.

This rearrangement joins TRBV20-1 to TRBJ1-2, with D perhaps TRBD1 (5 bases). V gave up 5 bases and J gave up 4 bases, with 20 bases separating them. Germline lookup yields CDR1 DFQATT and CDR2 SNEGSKA (reference sequence). The CDR3 contains 15 residues. The CDR3 protein is CSAQPGGYLGYGYTF. The CDR3 DNA reads TGCAGTGCTCAACCCGGGGGGTATTTGGGCTATGGCTACACCTTC.

This clonotype occurred a few times. V usage is TRBV5-4 and J usage is TRBJ2-3; D unclear. The V end lost 2 bases, the J end lost 12 bases, and 7 bases lay between the germline ends. The germline gives CDR1 SGHNT, CDR2 YYREEE (reference sequence). This CDR3 has 10 amino acids. CDR3 in amino acids: CASSLGRQYF. The DNA of the CDR3 is TGTGCCAGCAGCTTAGGACGTCAGTATTTT. Full variable domain (outside the CDR3, taken from reference TRBV5-4 and TRBJ2-3): ETGVTQSPTHLIKTRGQQVTLRCSSQSGHNTVSWYQQALGQGPQFIFQYYREEENGRGNFPPRFSGLQFPNYSSELNVNALELDDSALYLCASSLGRQYFGPGTRLTVL.

The DNA for the CDR3 is TGTGCCAGCAGCGAAGAGCGGGCGGTCCCCGGAGGAGAGACCCAGTACTTC. Translated: CASSEERAVPGGETQYF. V usage is TRBV7-8 and J usage is TRBJ2-5; the D gene is possibly TRBD2 (6 bases). The CDR3 sequence is 17 residues long. V lost 5 bases to trimming and J lost 4 bases, with 23 bases between them. Germline V gives CDR1 SGHVS, CDR2 FQNEAQ.

This clonotype was observed a handful of times. The genes are TRBV19 and TRBJ1-1, with D maybe TRBD1 (5 bases). The CDR3 covers 14 residues. Trimming stripped 5 bases from V and 3 bases from J, with 13 bases between. Germline CDR1 is LNHDA and CDR2 is SQIVND (reference sequence). DNA for the CDR3: TGTGCCAGTAGTTTACAGGAGGGGTACACTGAAGCTTTCTTT. Amino acids: CASSLQEGYTEAFF.

In its sample, this clonotype was seen a few times. J is TRBJ2-2 and V is TRBV20-1; no definite D call. This CDR3 has 13 residues. The V end lost 1 base, the J end lost 5 bases, and 8 bases lay between the germline ends. CDR1 and CDR2 from the germline V gene are DFQATT and SNEGSKA (reference sequence). CDR3 DNA sequence: TGCAGTGCTAGAGGCCACCAGACCGGGGAGCTGTTTTTT. Protein product: CSARGHQTGELFF.

This chain's CDR3 is CSASDPRGNQPQHF. CDR3 sequence (DNA): TGCAGTGCTAGTGACCCACGGGGCAATCAGCCCCAGCATTTT. The V and J genes are TRBV20-1 and TRBJ1-5; D gene unclear. CDR1 DFQATT and CDR2 SNEGSKA come from the germline V gene (reference sequence). The length of the CDR3 is 14 residues. V lost 3 bases, J lost 2 bases, and 11 bases lay in between.

CDR3 DNA: TGTGCCAGCAGTTACGACGCGAGACAGGGAGCGGACGAGCAGTACTTC. This translates into CASSYDARQGADEQYF. V and J are TRBV6-5 and TRBJ2-7; 7 bases fit TRBD1. This CDR3 contains 16 residues. CDR1 and CDR2 from the germline V gene are MNHEY and SVGAGI. V shed 2 bases and J 5 bases; nucleotides not matched to a gene: 12.

V and J are TRBV20-1 and TRBJ1-5, with 8 positions matching TRBD1. The CDR3 sequence is 14 residues long. V lost 0 bases to trimming and J lost 6 bases; unmatched junction nucleotides: 4. Germline V gene data show CDR1 as DFQATT and CDR2 as SNEGSKA (reference sequence). The CDR3 loop is CSARDHRGSQPQHF. The CDR3, as DNA: TGCAGTGCTAGAGATCACAGGGGGAGTCAGCCCCAGCATTTT.

The CDR3 bases are TGTGCCAGCAGCCCCCCCGGAGGGGGCGGGGGCTCCTACAATGAGCAGTTCTTC. The encoded protein is CASSPPGGGGGSYNEQFF. The chain recombines TRBV7-2 with TRBJ2-1; tentatively, D is TRBD1 or TRBD2 (7 bases each). CDR1 and CDR2 (germline): SGHTA, FQGNSA. Between the trimmed V and J ends, which lost 5 bases and 0 bases, there was a span of 20 bases. The length of the CDR3 is 18 residues.

Only a few counts were recorded for this clonotype. This chain links TRBV29-1 with TRBJ2-5, with a weak D call TRBD1 (5 bases). Trimming removed 6 bases at V and 4 bases at J, with 21 bases between. The CDR3 covers 15 residues. Germline values: CDR1 SQVTM, CDR2 ANQGSEA. Here the CDR3 reads CSVVRWTSLGETQYF. The DNA of the CDR3 is TGCAGCGTCGTACGGTGGACAAGCCTCGGAGAGACCCAGTACTTC.

The chain employs TRBV6-1 and TRBJ2-7; D gene uncertain. There are 13 residues in the CDR3. Trimming took 11 bases from V and 3 from J, leaving 17 bases between them. Germline V gene lookup returns CDR1 MNHNS and CDR2 SASEGT. The CDR3 bases are TGTGCCTCCAGATATGATCTCTTCTACGAGCAGTACTTC. This sequence encodes CASRYDLFYEQYF.

The chain combines TRBV19 with TRBJ1-5; 7 bases line up with TRBD1. The CDR3 runs to 18 residues. Germline lookup yields CDR1 LNHDA and CDR2 SQIVND (reference sequence). V trimming: 6 bases; J trimming: 0 bases; junction bases outside the gene matches: 14. CDR3 nucleotides: TGTGCCAGTAGGCCAGCCCCAGGGGGTCCCTATAGCAATCAGCCCCAGCATTTT. Translation gives CASRPAPGGPYSNQPQHF.

The chain is built from TRBV20-1 and TRBJ1-5; tentative D call: TRBD1 (5 bases). The CDR3 runs to 12 residues. Trimming took off 5 bases at V and 4 bases at J, with 9 bases between the two ends. Germline assignment: CDR1 DFQATT and CDR2 SNEGSKA (reference sequence). The CDR3 reads CSAWDGNQPQHF. The CDR3 bases are TGCAGTGCTTGGGACGGAAATCAGCCCCAGCATTTT.

The CDR3 protein is CASSPEGVYGYTF. The DNA for the CDR3 is TGTGCCAGCAGTCCAGAAGGGGTCTATGGCTACACCTTC. The V and J genes are TRBV6-2 or TRBV6-3 and TRBJ1-2; maybe TRBD1 (5 bases). Germline CDR1 and CDR2: MNHEY and SVGEGT. V was cut by 5 bases and J by 4 bases, with 11 bases left in between. The CDR3 is 13 amino acids.

This clonotype was observed a handful of times. The rearrangement uses TRBV5-1 and TRBJ2-5, with D perhaps TRBD1 (5 bases). The germline V gene encodes CDR1 SGHRS and CDR2 YFSETQ. Trimming took off 4 bases at V and 5 bases at J, with 15 bases between the two ends. The CDR3 contains 14 residues. The CDR3 spells CASSSQGIGETQYF. CDR3 coding DNA: TGCGCCAGCAGCAGCCAGGGAATTGGGGAGACCCAGTACTTC.

This clonotype has just a few counts. The gene calls are TRBV7-9 and TRBJ1-6; 7 nucleotides match TRBD1. The CDR3 sequence is 16 residues long. V trimming: 5 bases; J trimming: 7 bases; junction bases outside the gene matches: 11. The V gene's germline CDR1 is SEHNR and CDR2 FQNEAQ (reference sequence). CDR3 protein: CASSPPGDRTNSPLHF. CDR3 DNA sequence: TGTGCCAGCAGCCCCCCCGGGGACAGAACAAATTCACCCCTCCACTTT. The whole variable domain, filled in from reference TRBV7-9 and TRBJ1-6, reads DTGVSQNPRHKITKRGQNVTFRCDPISEHNRLYWYRQTLGQGPEFLTYFQNEAQLEKSRLLSDRFSAERPKGSFSTLEIQRTEQGDSAMYLCASSPPGDRTNSPLHFGNGTRLTVT.

The chain carries TRBV20-1 and TRBJ2-3; D remains ambiguous. This CDR3 region has 12 residues. Germline V lookup: CDR1 DFQATT, CDR2 SNEGSKA (reference sequence). V was cut by 3 bases and J by 2 bases, with 6 bases left in between. CDR3 sequence: CSARLSTDTQYF. CDR3 sequence (DNA): TGCAGTGCTAGGTTGTCCACAGATACGCAGTATTTT.

Turning to this clonotype: A read error may account for a junction end that differs from germline. The chain carries TRBV20-1 and TRBJ1-1; D gene uncertain. This CDR3 region has 12 residues. Germline values: CDR1 DFQATT, CDR2 SNEGSKA (reference sequence). CDR3 nucleotides: TGCAGTGCGAGAACCGGGAACGCTGAAGCTTTCTTT. This encodes CSARTGNAEAFF.

J is TRBJ2-1 and V is TRBV6-5; possibly TRBD2 for D (5 bases). The CDR3 length is 17 residues. Trimming left V 0 bases short and J 1 base short, with 13 bases between. Germline CDR1 MNHEY, CDR2 SVGAGI. Here the CDR3 reads CASSYSASAESYNEQFF. CDR3 DNA sequence: TGTGCCAGCAGTTACTCGGCGTCAGCGGAGTCCTACAATGAGCAGTTCTTC.

Only a few counts were recorded for this clonotype. The chain carries TRBV20-1 and TRBJ2-7; 8 bases are shared with TRBD1. V lost 6 bases to trimming and J lost 4 bases; unmatched junction nucleotides: 11. CDR3 length: 14 residues. Germline values: CDR1 DFQATT, CDR2 SNEGSKA (reference sequence). As DNA, the CDR3 is TGCAGTGCGGATCAGGGGGCCGCAGGATACGAGCAGTACTTC. Translated, it gives CSADQGAAGYEQYF.

This clonotype was detected only a few times. This sequence joins TRBV4-1 and TRBJ2-6, with 9 bases aligning to TRBD1. Germline V gene data show CDR1 as MGHRA and CDR2 as YSYEKL. This CDR3 contains 17 residues. The V segment lost 4 bases and the J segment 2 bases; nucleotides outside the gene matches: 6. CDR3 sequence: CASSLKGQGTGANVLTF. In DNA form, the CDR3 reads TGCGCCAGCAGCCTGAAGGGACAGGGCACTGGGGCCAACGTCCTGACTTTC.